One sample yielded the 20 T cell receptor beta chains listed below, sequenced in a study of blood T cell repertoires in COVID-19. Using immunoSEQ multiplex PCR, the repertoire was profiled, and TCRdb retains in-frame clones only, with some absent. The repertoire includes around 230,000 clones, about 85% of them detected once, and approximately 0.66% sits in the top ten. Sequenced sample: peripheral blood. Receptors originate from a man aged 35-49 years with acute or convalescent COVID-19.

This chain uses TRBV19 with TRBJ2-2; D not resolved. V gave up 8 bases and J gave up 7 bases, with 20 bases separating them. The CDR3 loop spans 15 amino acids. Germline CDR1 is LNHDA and CDR2 is SQIVND (reference sequence). The CDR3 nucleotides read TGTGCCAGTGTAGGAAAAGTGCCAGGCTACGGGGAGCTGTTTTTT. Amino acid sequence: CASVGKVPGYGELFF.

The chain recombines TRBV29-1 with TRBJ2-1; D might be TRBD1 (6 bases). The CDR3 runs to 13 residues. Germline-derived CDR1 and CDR2 are SQVTM and ANQGSEA. Trimming pared 0 bases from V and 4 bases from J, leaving 7 bases between. Here the CDR3 DNA reads TGCAGCGTTGAAGAGCAGGGGTACAATGAGCAGTTCTTC. Protein sequence: CSVEEQGYNEQFF.

The chain joins TRBV19 to TRBJ2-1, with 15 bases aligning to TRBD2. The CDR3 length is 18 residues. Trimming cost V 2 bases and J 7 bases; bases outside gene matches: 9. The germline V gene has CDR1 LNHDA and CDR2 SQIVND (reference sequence). CDR3 sequence (DNA): TGTGCCAGTAGTATATGGGGAGGACTAGCGGGGGGGCATAATGAGCAGTTCTTC. Translating it yields CASSIWGGLAGGHNEQFF.

This chain uses TRBV6-6 with TRBJ1-1; D remains unclear. V was cut by 8 bases and J by 3 bases, with 16 bases left in between. The CDR3 extends over 14 amino acids. Germline lookup yields CDR1 MNHNY and CDR2 SVGAGI (reference sequence). CDR3 bases: TGTGCCAGCGGGCGGGTCACCGATTACACTGAAGCTTTCTTT. It specifies CASGRVTDYTEAFF.

The chain uses TRBV7-3 and TRBJ2-5; TRBD1 matches at 8 bases. The length of the CDR3 is 13 residues. Germline V gives CDR1 SGHTA, CDR2 FQGTGA. Trimming took 4 bases from V and 5 from J; bases not matched to a gene: 3. The CDR3 here is CASSSTGEETQYF. As DNA, the CDR3 is TGTGCCAGCAGCTCGACAGGGGAGGAGACCCAGTACTTC.

The chain recombines TRBV4-1 with TRBJ1-4; D not certain. The ends were cut back, 3 bases at V and 6 bases at J, with 17 bases in the middle. Germline CDR1 MGHRA, CDR2 YSYEKL. There are 16 residues in the CDR3. In nucleotides, the CDR3 is TGCGCCAGCAGCCAGACCTCGGCAGAGACTCATGAAAAACTGTTTTTT. Amino acid sequence: CASSQTSAETHEKLFF.

The chain recombines TRBV25-1 with TRBJ2-1, with 7 bases matching TRBD2. CDR1 is MGHDK and CDR2 is SYGVNS in the germline V gene. This CDR3 has 15 amino acids. V trimming: 1 base; J trimming: 8 bases; junction bases outside the gene matches: 8. The CDR3 sequence is CASSEWRERADEQFF. In nucleotides, the CDR3 is TGTGCCAGCAGTGAATGGCGGGAGAGAGCTGATGAGCAGTTCTTC. Using reference TRBV25-1 and TRBJ2-1 for the parts outside the CDR3, the full variable domain is EADIYQTPRYLVIGTGKKITLECSQTMGHDKMYWYQQDPGMELHLIHYSYGVNSTEKGDLSSESTVSRIRTEHFPLTLESARPSHTSQYLCASSEWRERADEQFFGPGTRLTVL.

The J gene is TRBJ2-4, the V gene TRBV11-2, with D tentatively TRBD1 (7 bases). Per the germline V gene, CDR1 is SGHAT and CDR2 is FQNNGV. V was trimmed by 4 bases and J by 0 bases, leaving 19 bases between them. The CDR3 runs to 18 residues. This CDR3 is CASSSFWRGRLAKNIQYF. Here the CDR3 DNA reads TGTGCCAGCAGCTCCTTCTGGAGGGGGCGACTAGCCAAAAACATTCAGTACTTC.

This sequence joins TRBV5-6 and TRBJ2-5, with 10 bases aligning to TRBD1. Trimming removed 0 bases from V and 2 bases from J; junction bases left unmatched: 4. CDR3 length: 16 amino acids. Germline CDR1 SGHDT, CDR2 YYEEEE. The CDR3 DNA reads as TGTGCCAGCAGCTTGGGGCCGGGACAGGGGCAAGAGACCCAGTACTTC. This encodes CASSLGPGQGQETQYF.

The V and J genes are TRBV20-1 and TRBJ2-1; D not certain. The V and J ends lost 3 bases and 6 bases respectively, with 15 bases between them. The CDR3 length is 14 residues. Germline V gene data show CDR1 as DFQATT and CDR2 as SNEGSKA (reference sequence). The CDR3 loop reads CSASSNRPSNEQFF. CDR3 sequence (DNA): TGCAGTGCTAGTTCTAATCGCCCAAGCAATGAGCAGTTCTTC.

V usage is TRBV2 and J usage is TRBJ2-1; 7 bases agree with TRBD1. CDR1 and CDR2 from the germline V gene are SNHLY and FYNNEI. The length of the CDR3 is 15 residues. V trimming: 3 bases; J trimming: 1 base; junction bases outside the gene matches: 3. The CDR3 DNA reads as TGTGCCAGCAGTGATAGCAGGGGGTCCTACAATGAGCAGTTCTTC. Encoded protein: CASSDSRGSYNEQFF.

This chain links TRBV29-1 with TRBJ1-2, with 8 bases matching TRBD1. In germline, CDR1 is SQVTM, CDR2 ANQGSEA. The J segment lost 6 bases and the V segment lost 7 bases, leaving 7 bases of the junction unmatched. This CDR3 is built from 12 residues. CDR3 DNA: TGCAGCGGTGTACAGGGGGAGCATGGCTACACCTTC. Translating it yields CSGVQGEHGYTF.

The rearrangement joins TRBV7-9 to TRBJ1-3; D remains ambiguous. V was clipped by 5 bases and J by 0 bases, with 11 bases between them. The CDR3 is 15 residues long. Germline CDR1 is SEHNR and CDR2 is FQNEAQ (reference sequence). CDR3: CASSPTEGSGNTIYF. The CDR3 DNA follows: TGTGCCAGCAGCCCAACGGAGGGCTCTGGAAACACCATATATTTT.

This clone has just a few counts. V and J are TRBV15 and TRBJ2-2, with 12 nucleotides matching TRBD2. CDR1 is LNHNV and CDR2 is YYDKDF in the germline V gene (reference sequence). This CDR3 has 19 amino acids. V shed 5 bases, J shed 0 bases, and the junction held 10 bases outside the gene matches. The CDR3 sequence is CATSPRVGTSGSNTGELFF. CDR3 coding DNA: TGTGCCACCAGCCCCCGTGTGGGGACTAGCGGGTCGAACACCGGGGAGCTGTTTTTT.

The CDR3: CASSSYRDSNEQYF. Here the CDR3 DNA reads TGTGCCAGCAGCTCGTACCGGGACTCTAACGAGCAGTACTTC. This chain uses TRBV7-2 with TRBJ2-7; possible D gene TRBD2, 6 bases. This CDR3 spans 14 amino acids. Trimming removed 4 bases at V and 5 bases at J, with 15 bases between. CDR1 is SGHTA and CDR2 is FQGNSA in the germline V gene.

The chain couples TRBV6-2 or TRBV6-3 to TRBJ1-2; D ambiguous. Trimming left V 0 bases short and J 5 bases short, with 16 bases between. The CDR3 length is 16 residues. Germline CDR1 reads MNHEY; CDR2 reads SVGEGT. The CDR3 DNA reads as TGTGCCAGCAGTTACTCGAGGGAAACAGTCCAATATGGCTACACCTTC. Translated: CASSYSRETVQYGYTF.

The chain employs TRBV28 and TRBJ2-7; no firm D call. The CDR3 has 13 amino acids. Trimming cost V 3 bases and J 4 bases, with 10 bases left between them. Germline CDR1 is MDHEN and CDR2 is SYDVKM. In DNA, the CDR3 is TGTGCCAGCAGTTTGTTGGCAAAGTACGAGCAGTACTTC. This translates into CASSLLAKYEQYF.

The rearrangement links TRBV7-2 to TRBJ2-3, with D perhaps TRBD1 (6 bases). The CDR3 totals 16 residues. Trimming removed 5 bases from V and 2 bases from J, with 17 bases in between. From germline, CDR1 is SGHTA and CDR2 FQGNSA. This CDR3 is CASSPRGTTYTDTQYF. CDR3 bases: TGTGCCAGCAGCCCCCGAGGGACAACATACACAGATACGCAGTATTTT.

The sample holds a few counts of this clone. CDR3 DNA: TGCGCCAGCAGCTCGTACAGGGGGCGCAACGAGCAGTACTTC. This encodes CASSSYRGRNEQYF. The rearrangement uses TRBV5-1 and TRBJ2-7; 9 bases fit TRBD1. V shed 3 bases and J 5 bases; nucleotides not matched to a gene: 6. Germline assignment: CDR1 SGHRS and CDR2 YFSETQ. The CDR3 spans 14 residues.

The chain employs TRBV5-1 and TRBJ2-5; TRBD1 agrees at 9 bases. Germline-derived CDR1 and CDR2 are SGHRS and YFSETQ. This CDR3 has 16 residues. Losses at the gene ends were 0 bases for V and 6 bases for J; bases not matched to a gene: 9. The chain's CDR3 is CASSLGRTGGLKTQYF. The CDR3 bases are TGCGCCAGCAGCTTGGGTCGTACAGGGGGCTTAAAGACCCAGTACTTC.